A single sample is the source of the 23 T cell receptor beta chains below, sequenced in a study of T cell responses to AZD1222 COVID-19 vaccine (dated by TCRdb to the early 2020s). Library method: the immunoSEQ multiplex PCR assay. TCRdb carries this immuneACCESS record with in-frame sequences only. Its versions omit some clonotypes, under half of them owing to an unresolved V gene in the studies checked, with the rest unexplained. In all, the sample holds about 93,000 clones, and just under 90% of those were seen once. The leading ten clones occupy roughly 2.8% of the sample. The sample's time point label, decoded: baseline before first vaccination. The label giving this sample's treatment or condition can be read as: meningococcal conjugate vaccine given as trial control. Sequencing was performed on peripheral blood, taken on day 0 of MenACWY control vaccination. The receptors derive from an adult in good health.

The V gene is TRBV11-2, the J gene TRBJ1-2; 9 positions match TRBD1. V shed 4 bases, J shed 5 bases, and the junction held 5 bases outside the gene matches. The V gene's germline CDR1 is SGHAT and CDR2 FQNNGV. This CDR3 comprises 14 residues. CDR3 in DNA: TGTGCCAGCAGCTCGGGACAGGGCTGGTATGGCTACACCTTC. Translated: CASSSGQGWYGYTF.

CDR3 nucleotide sequence: TGTGCCAGCAGTTTATCGTGGGCTAATGAAAAACTGTTTTTT. Residues: CASSLSWANEKLFF. The rearrangement joins TRBV27 to TRBJ1-4; D is ambiguous. The CDR3 covers 14 residues. CDR1 and CDR2 (germline): MNHEY, SMNVEV (reference sequence). Trimming removed 0 bases at V and 3 bases at J, with 5 bases between.

This rearrangement joins TRBV7-3 to TRBJ2-1; D is possibly TRBD1 or TRBD2 (5 bases each). The V end lost 3 bases, the J end lost 5 bases, and 17 bases lay between the germline ends. Germline V lookup: CDR1 SGHTA, CDR2 FQGTGA. CDR3 size: 16 residues. The CDR3 DNA is TGTGCCAGCAGCTTGAGGGGTAGCAGGACGGACAATGAGCAGTTCTTC. Protein product: CASSLRGSRTDNEQFF.

The chain uses TRBV18 and TRBJ2-7; 7 nucleotides align to TRBD1. The CDR3 spans 14 residues. Germline-derived CDR1 and CDR2 are KGHSH and LQKENI. The trim removed 8 bases at V and 0 bases at J, leaving 7 bases unmatched. The CDR3 DNA reads as TGTGCCAGCGGGCAGGGGGATGGCTCCTACGAGCAGTACTTC. It yields the protein CASGQGDGSYEQYF.

V usage is TRBV7-2 and J usage is TRBJ2-1; 13 bases map to TRBD2. The J segment lost 15 bases and the V segment lost 5 bases, leaving 10 bases of the junction unmatched. The CDR3 has 14 residues. Germline CDR1 and CDR2: SGHTA and FQGNSA. CDR3 loop: CASSQTSGGLVRFF. CDR3 sequence (DNA): TGTGCCAGCAGCCAGACTAGCGGGGGGTTGGTTCGGTTCTTC. Together with reference TRBV7-2 and TRBJ2-1, the CDR3 gives the full variable domain: GAGVSQSPSNKVTEKGKDVELRCDPISGHTALYWYRQSLGQGLEFLIYFQGNSAPDKSGLPSDRFSAERTGGSVSTLTIQRTQQEDSAVYLCASSQTSGGLVRFFGPGTRLTVL.

The V and J genes are TRBV6-5 and TRBJ2-1; TRBD2 is a possible D gene (7 bases). The CDR3 contains 15 residues. CDR1 and CDR2 from the germline V gene are MNHEY and SVGAGI. V gave up 6 bases and J gave up 5 bases, with 17 bases separating them. The DNA of the CDR3 is TGTGCCAGCAGCCCAGAGGGGGGGGTCCACAATGAGCAGTTCTTC. As protein: CASSPEGGVHNEQFF.

V and J are TRBV5-1 and TRBJ1-2; 8 nucleotides align to TRBD1. Germline CDR1 reads SGHRS; CDR2 reads YFSETQ. V shed 3 bases and J 4 bases; nucleotides not matched to a gene: 2. This CDR3 is 13 amino acids long. The CDR3 nucleotides read TGCGCCAGCAGCTCTGACAGGGGCTATGGCTACACCTTC. It yields the protein CASSSDRGYGYTF.

This clone has only one observation. This chain uses TRBV6-6 with TRBJ2-2; D not resolved. This CDR3 is built from 12 residues. V was trimmed by 6 bases and J by 5 bases, leaving 7 bases between them. Looked up from germline, CDR1 is MNHNY and CDR2 is SVGAGI (reference sequence). This chain's CDR3 is CASSRPTGELFF. The CDR3 DNA is TGTGCCAGCAGCCGACCGACCGGGGAGCTGTTTTTT.

In regard to this clone: One end of the junction does not line up with germline, which may come from a read error. J is TRBJ2-1 and V is TRBV7-7; no firm D call. CDR3 length: 13 amino acids. Germline assignment: CDR1 SSHAT and CDR2 FNYEAQ (reference sequence). The CDR3 sequence is CASSLDRYNEQFF. The CDR3 nucleotides read TGTGCTAGCAGCTTAGACCGTTACAATGAGCAGTTCTTC.

V gene TRBV19 combines with J gene TRBJ1-1; D is uncertain. The CDR3 loop spans 12 amino acids. Germline V CDR1 and CDR2: LNHDA, SQIVND (reference sequence). Trimming removed 7 bases from V and 0 bases from J, with 6 bases in between. Here the CDR3 reads CASKEMNTEAFF. The CDR3 coding sequence is TGTGCCAGTAAGGAGATGAACACTGAAGCTTTCTTT.

The chain carries TRBV7-6 and TRBJ2-3; D unresolved. The CDR3 totals 15 residues. Trimming took off 5 bases at V and 0 bases at J, with 12 bases between the two ends. In germline, CDR1 is SGHVS, CDR2 FNYEAQ. CDR3 in amino acids: CASSPRTSSTDTQYF. CDR3 bases: TGTGCCAGCAGCCCGCGGACGAGTAGCACAGATACGCAGTATTTT.

In this sample, this clone turned up once. V is TRBV5-4 and J is TRBJ1-5; 10 nucleotides agree with TRBD1. V lost 3 bases, J lost 1 base, and 4 bases stayed unmatched. CDR1 and CDR2 (germline): SGHNT, YYREEE (reference sequence). The CDR3 extends over 16 amino acids. CDR3 protein: CASSSTGQGSNQPQHF. CDR3 nucleotide sequence: TGTGCCAGCAGCTCAACGGGACAGGGGAGCAATCAGCCCCAGCATTTT.

V is TRBV10-3 and J is TRBJ1-6; D might be TRBD1 (5 bases). Trimming pared 0 bases from V and 13 bases from J, leaving 19 bases between. Germline lookup yields CDR1 ENHRY and CDR2 SYGVKD. CDR3 length: 16 residues. CDR3 sequence reads: CAISESFGTDLSPLHF. CDR3 nucleotides: TGTGCCATCAGTGAGTCATTTGGGACCGACCTTTCGCCCCTCCACTTT.

The chain recombines TRBV12-3 or TRBV12-4 with TRBJ2-1, with D maybe TRBD1 (6 bases). The CDR3 consists of 13 residues. Trimming removed 6 bases at V and 0 bases at J, with 6 bases between. The chain's CDR3 is CASRGASYNEQFF. CDR3 nucleotides: TGTGCCAGCAGGGGGGCCTCCTACAATGAGCAGTTCTTC.

The rearrangement uses TRBV24-1 and TRBJ1-1; 11 bases align to TRBD1. The CDR3 totals 14 residues. The germline V gene has CDR1 KGHDR and CDR2 SFDVKD. Trimming at V came to 7 bases and at J to 5 bases, leaving 5 bases not matched to a gene. The CDR3, as DNA: TGTGCCACCAGGGGACAGGGGGTACGGACTGAAGCTTTCTTT. Its translation is CATRGQGVRTEAFF.

This clone was detected only once. This chain uses TRBV29-1 with TRBJ2-2; D is unclear. Trimming shortened V by 7 bases and J by 1 base, and 13 bases separated the two germline ends. CDR1 SQVTM and CDR2 ANQGSEA come from the germline V gene. The CDR3 sequence is 14 residues long. The CDR3, as DNA: TGCAGCGCGAAGAAGAATTTGAACACCGGGGAGCTGTTTTTT. This gives the protein CSAKKNLNTGELFF.

This clone appeared once. The chain recombines TRBV5-1 with TRBJ2-3, with D tentatively TRBD1 (6 bases). From germline, CDR1 is SGHRS and CDR2 YFSETQ. V shed 0 bases and J shed 9 bases, with 17 bases lying between them. This CDR3 spans 15 amino acids. The CDR3 sequence is CASSLAHGTGSTQYF. The CDR3 DNA follows: TGCGCCAGCAGCTTGGCGCACGGAACAGGGTCCACGCAGTATTTT.

The V call is TRBV5-8, the J call TRBJ2-7, with D tentatively TRBD1 (7 bases). The CDR3 has 14 amino acids. Germline V gives CDR1 SGHTS, CDR2 YDEGEE. Trimming cost V 2 bases and J 2 bases, with 11 bases left between them. The CDR3 loop reads CASSFRGVPYEQYF. The CDR3 DNA is TGTGCCAGCAGCTTCAGGGGGGTTCCCTACGAGCAGTACTTC.

The chain has TRBV9 and TRBJ1-6, with 9 bases lining up with TRBD1. With V trimmed by 2 bases and J by 7 bases, 4 bases remained unmatched. The germline gives CDR1 SGDLS, CDR2 YYNGEE. The CDR3 runs 15 residues. The CDR3 bases are TGTGCCAGCAGCGTCTCCGGACAGGGGAATTCACCCCTCCACTTT. Residues: CASSVSGQGNSPLHF.

The CDR3 nucleotides are TGTGCCAGCAGCCAAGAACAGTCTGATACGCAGTATTTT. Amino acid sequence: CASSQEQSDTQYF. The J gene is TRBJ2-3, the V gene TRBV14; D gene unclear. Germline V CDR1 and CDR2: SGHDN, FVKESK. This CDR3 spans 13 amino acids. The V gene lost 0 bases and the J gene lost 6 bases, with 7 bases spanning the gap.

This clone is a singleton in its sample. This chain uses TRBV4-1 with TRBJ2-1; 7 bases are a match to TRBD1. J was trimmed by 7 bases and V by 4 bases; bases with no gene match: 13. The CDR3 consists of 16 residues. Germline values: CDR1 MGHRA, CDR2 YSYEKL. For the CDR3, the DNA is TGCGCCAGCAGCCGGGCCTTGACAGGGTCATCGAATGAGCAGTTCTTC. It is translated as CASSRALTGSSNEQFF.

The chain couples TRBV6-2 or TRBV6-3 to TRBJ1-1; D gene uncertain. V lost 2 bases to trimming and J lost 2 bases, with 15 bases between them. This CDR3 spans 16 amino acids. Germline V gene data show CDR1 as MNHEY and CDR2 as SVGEGT. CDR3 nucleotide sequence: TGTGCCAGCAGTTACGATGGGTACAAGGGTAACACTGAAGCTTTCTTT. Residues: CASSYDGYKGNTEAFF.

The V and J genes are TRBV7-2 and TRBJ1-1; 9 bases are a match to TRBD1. Trimming cost V 5 bases and J 5 bases; bases outside gene matches: 9. Germline CDR1 and CDR2: SGHTA and FQGNSA. The CDR3 is 15 amino acids. Here the CDR3 DNA reads TGTGCCAGCAGCCAGCCGGGACAGGGTGGAACTGAAGCTTTCTTT. Protein: CASSQPGQGGTEAFF.